Presented here are 30 T cell receptor beta chains from one specimen sequenced in a study of tissue T cells after allogeneic stem cell transplantation. Time point defined: mouse harvest day 14 after allogeneic transplant. The graft held 10^6 splenic CD5+ T cells and 10^7 T-cell-depleted bone marrow cells. Assay: immunoSEQ multiplex PCR; the TCRdb copy retains only in-frame clones and omits some. The table shows roughly 2,600 clones, with nearly 50% occurring only once. Material for sequencing was lymph node tissue. The receptors were sampled from a female BALB/c mouse given C57BL/6 T cells with graft-versus-host disease after an allogeneic hematopoietic cell transplant.

Concerning this clone itself: Here the gene names and germline are mouse. The DNA ends 1 residue before the CDR3 does, and the rest of the CDR3 is filled in from the germline J gene. The rearrangement joins TRBV26 to TRBJ1-1; maybe TRBD1 (6 bases). Looked up from germline, CDR1 is KGHPV and CDR2 is FQNQEV (reference sequence). This CDR3 contains 13 residues. Trimming shortened V by 6 bases and J by 0 bases, and 8 bases separated the two germline ends. The CDR3 reads CASRDSANTEVFF. The sequenced part of the CDR3 DNA is TGTGCCAGCAGGGACAGTGCAAACACAGAAGTCTTC.

Details on this clone: Here the gene names and germline are mouse. The CDR3 here is CASSPTINQDTQYF. The DNA read from the CDR3 is TGTGCCAGCTCTCCGACAATTAACCAAGACACCCAGTAC. The V call is TRBV12-2, the J call TRBJ2-5; no clear D gene. The read terminates 1 residue ahead of where the CDR3 ends, so the germline J gene completes it. Germline-derived CDR1 and CDR2 are SGHLS and HYDKME. Trimming stripped 2 bases from V and 0 bases from J, with 8 bases between. The CDR3 extends over 14 amino acids.

Within the sample, this clone is large (0.1 to 1%). Genes here carry mouse names. The read falls 1 residue short of the CDR3 end, and the missing part is taken from the germline J gene. This rearrangement joins TRBV16 to TRBJ1-1; D gene unclear. V lost 0 bases to trimming and J lost 4 bases, with 6 bases between them. This CDR3 spans 13 amino acids. Germline assignment: CDR1 SGHSA and CDR2 FRNQAP. The CDR3 reads CASSLDGSTEVFF. Partial CDR3 DNA: TGTGCAAGCAGCTTAGATGGGAGCACAGAAGTCTTC.

In regard to this clone: Germline and genes: mouse. The CDR3 extends 1 residue past the end of the read, so its final part is completed from the germline J gene. This chain links TRBV3 with TRBJ1-6; 7 bases agree with TRBD1. TRBJ1-6 is an ORF, and what it does is uncertain. Trimming cost V 5 bases and J 7 bases; bases outside gene matches: 5. The CDR3 is 14 residues long. The V gene's germline CDR1 is SNHLY and CDR2 FYNGKV (reference sequence). This CDR3 reads CASSLRDRNSPLYF. The CDR3 DNA, read in part, is TGTGCCAGCAGCCTCCGGGACAGAAATTCGCCCCTCTAC.

This clone was seen more than once but under ten times. Mouse gene names and germline throughout. The read comes to an end 1 residue before the CDR3 does, leaving the germline J gene to fill in the end. This rearrangement joins TRBV13-2 to TRBJ1-4; perhaps TRBD1 as D (5 bases). V was shortened by 0 bases and J by 7 bases, with 10 bases between the two germline ends. Germline V lookup: CDR1 NNHNN, CDR2 SYGAGS (reference sequence). The CDR3 contains 14 residues. CDR3 amino acids: CASGDAVGGERLFF. Incomplete CDR3 DNA: TGTGCCAGCGGTGATGCGGTGGGGGGCGAAAGATTATTT.

This clone was found a few times. Gene labels here are mouse ones. The read terminates 1 residue ahead of where the CDR3 ends, so the germline J gene completes it. The genes are TRBV26 and TRBJ1-3; D is undetermined. Per germline, CDR1 KGHPV and CDR2 FQNQEV (reference sequence). This CDR3 is 15 amino acids long. V was pared by 2 bases and J by 0 bases, with 8 bases between. The DNA read from the CDR3 is TGTGCCAGCAGTCTGGTTACAAATTCTGGAAATACGCTCTAT. It specifies CASSLVTNSGNTLY. The complete CDR3 protein is CASSLVTNSGNTLYF.

In this sample, this clone turned up a few times. Genes and germline come from the mouse. The CDR3 goes on 1 residue after the read ends, and that part is filled in from the germline J gene. J is TRBJ2-7 and V is TRBV26; 8 nucleotides align to TRBD1. CDR3 length: 12 amino acids. With V trimmed by 4 bases and J by 5 bases, 1 base remained unmatched. Germline CDR1 KGHPV, CDR2 FQNQEV (reference sequence). CDR3 sequence: CASSPTGDEQYF. The covered CDR3 bases are TGTGCCAGCAGTCCGACAGGGGATGAACAGTAC.

Regarding this clone: Gene names are mouse gene names. The sequenced fragment ends 1 residue before the CDR3 boundary, so the rest is inferred from the germline J gene. The V gene is TRBV3, the J gene TRBJ2-7, with 8 nucleotides matching TRBD2. Trimming took 3 bases from V and 2 from J; bases not matched to a gene: 3. Germline V gene data show CDR1 as SNHLY and CDR2 as FYNGKV (reference sequence). CDR3 size: 14 residues. CDR3 bases read: TGTGCCAGCAGCTTTTATGGGGGGGCCTATGAACAGTAC. The encoded protein is CASSFYGGAYEQY. The whole CDR3 sequence is CASSFYGGAYEQYF.

Only a few counts were recorded for this clone. The gene names here belong to mouse. The CDR3 end lies 1 residue beyond the end of the read and is filled in from the germline J gene. This rearrangement joins TRBV13-3 to TRBJ2-1, with 9 bases aligning to TRBD2. Germline V lookup: CDR1 NNHDY, CDR2 SYVADS. CDR3 length equals 14 residues. Trimming removed 5 bases from V and 1 base from J; junction bases left unmatched: 1. The CDR3 is CASRDWGNYAEQFF. The DNA read from the CDR3 is TGTGCCAGCAGGGACTGGGGAAACTATGCTGAGCAGTTC.

On this clone: The gene names given are mouse names. The CDR3 spells CASSQEGQGYAEVFF. CDR3 bases read: TGTGCCAGCAGCCAAGAAGGGCAGGGGTACGCAGAAGTCTTC. This chain uses TRBV5 with TRBJ1-1, with D possibly matching TRBD1 (6 bases). The read ends 1 residue before the CDR3 terminus; that terminus is restored from the germline J gene. There are 15 residues in the CDR3. V gave up 0 bases and J gave up 6 bases, with 14 bases separating them. Germline CDR1 LGHNA, CDR2 YNLKQL (reference sequence).

Worth noting for this clone: Genes and germline are mouse. Sequencing ends 1 residue short of the CDR3 end; the germline J gene provides the rest. This chain connects TRBV14 to TRBJ1-3; 8 bases are a match to TRBD1. Germline trimming cut 5 bases from V and 2 bases from J; bases unmatched to any gene: 3. Germline V gene sequence: CDR1 SGHDT, CDR2 FRDEAV. The CDR3 runs 14 residues. CDR3 sequence: CASSLDRAGNTLYF. The sequenced CDR3 bases are TGTGCCAGCAGCTTGGACAGGGCTGGAAATACGCTCTAT.

Remarks on this clone: Gene names follow the mouse nomenclature. With the read ending 1 residue before the CDR3 end, the germline J gene is used to fill in that end. This rearrangement joins TRBV1 to TRBJ2-2, with D possibly being TRBD1 or TRBD2 (5 bases each). The germline V gene has CDR1 NSQYPW and CDR2 LRSPGD (reference sequence). V was clipped by 2 bases and J by 0 bases, with 10 bases between them. There are 16 residues in the CDR3. This CDR3 reads CTCSARDRANTGQLYF. Incomplete CDR3 DNA: TGCACCTGCAGTGCAAGGGACCGTGCAAACACCGGGCAGCTCTAC.

Of note for this clone: Mouse gene names apply. The read gets to within 1 residue of the CDR3 end, and the germline J gene fills in the rest. The chain uses TRBV26 and TRBJ1-6; D possibly corresponds to TRBD1 (6 bases). TRBJ1-6 is noted as an ORF with a role that remains uncertain. Germline lookup yields CDR1 KGHPV and CDR2 FQNQEV (reference sequence). CDR3 size: 16 residues. Trimming shortened V by 1 base and J by 0 bases, and 7 bases separated the two germline ends. CDR3 loop: CASSLWTDSYNSPLYF. CDR3 DNA (partial): TGTGCCAGCAGTCTGTGGACAGATTCCTATAATTCGCCCCTCTAC.

This clone showed up just a few times. Mouse gene names and germline throughout. The read stops 1 residue short of the end of the CDR3; the missing end is completed from the germline J gene. The chain has TRBV14 and TRBJ2-7, with 9 positions matching TRBD2. With V trimmed by 4 bases and J by 0 bases, 2 bases remained unmatched. The CDR3 runs 14 residues. Per germline, CDR1 SGHDT and CDR2 FRDEAV. The CDR3: CASSPGLGSYEQYF. Incomplete CDR3 DNA: TGTGCCAGCAGTCCGGGACTGGGCTCCTATGAACAGTAC.

The table lists this clone with a count of one. The listed genes are named as in mouse. The CDR3 goes on 1 residue after the read ends, and that part is filled in from the germline J gene. The V and J genes are TRBV1 and TRBJ2-3; 12 bases align to TRBD2. Looked up from germline, CDR1 is NSQYPW and CDR2 is LRSPGD (reference sequence). With V trimmed by 3 bases and J by 5 bases, 3 bases remained unmatched. This CDR3 comprises 15 residues. CDR3 DNA, as far as it was read: TGCACCTGCAGTGCCCCGGGACTGGGGGGAGAAACGCTGTAT. Protein sequence: CTCSAPGLGGETLY. The CDR3 reads in full as CTCSAPGLGGETLYF. Supplemented by reference TRBV1 and TRBJ2-3, the full variable domain reads VTLLEQNPRWRLVPRGQAVNLRCILKNSQYPWMSWYQQDLQKQLQWLFTLRSPGDKEVKSLPGADYLATRVTDTELRLQVANMSQGRTLYCTCSAPGLGGETLYFGSGTRLTVL.

Details on this clone: The genes are named according to mouse. The read is 1 residue too short to cover the CDR3 end, so that end is filled in from the germline J gene. J is TRBJ1-2 and V is TRBV26; D gene ambiguous. With 1 base removed from V and 3 bases from J, the gap between germline ends came to 6 bases. Per germline, CDR1 KGHPV and CDR2 FQNQEV (reference sequence). The CDR3 runs to 13 residues. The part of the CDR3 DNA that was read is TGTGCCAGCAGTCTGTACAAGGACTCCGACTACACC. Its protein is CASSLYKDSDYT. The CDR3, in full, reads CASSLYKDSDYTF.

As concerns this clone: Gene names are the mouse ones. The read stops 1 residue short of the end of the CDR3; the missing end is completed from the germline J gene. The chain uses TRBV26 and TRBJ1-6; TRBD1 might be the D (5 bases). TRBJ1-6 is treated as an ORF (open reading frame) with a function not yet certain. V shed 6 bases and J shed 4 bases, with 10 bases lying between them. Germline CDR1 reads KGHPV; CDR2 reads FQNQEV (reference sequence). The CDR3 is 14 residues long. CDR3 bases read: TGTGCCAGCAGCCTGGACACATATAATTCGCCCCTCTAC. Protein product: CASSLDTYNSPLY. The full CDR3 is CASSLDTYNSPLYF.

By its share, this clone is medium-sized. Mouse germline and gene names are used. The CDR3 is cut off 1 residue early in the read; its end comes from the germline J gene. The chain combines TRBV29 with TRBJ1-4; TRBD1 aligns across 11 bases. V trimming: 4 bases; J trimming: 6 bases; junction bases outside the gene matches: 4. The CDR3 is 15 residues long. CDR1 and CDR2 from the germline V gene are MSHET and SYDVDS. This CDR3 is CASSWRDRGDERLFF. The DNA read from the CDR3 is TGTGCTAGCAGTTGGCGGGACAGGGGGGACGAAAGATTATTT.

The table lists this clone with a few counts. Genes and germline are mouse. The read ends 1 residue early relative to the CDR3; the germline J gene fills the gap. Other DNA sequences from this sample encode an identical CDR3 as well. The chain links TRBV3 to TRBJ2-7; D uncertain. Germline V gene sequence: CDR1 SNHLY, CDR2 FYNGKV (reference sequence). The V end was cut by 5 bases, the J end by 0 bases, with 5 bases between. This CDR3 is built from 12 residues. CDR3 sequence: CASSPSSYEQYF. The DNA read from the CDR3 is TGTGCCAGCAGCCCGAGCTCCTATGAACAGTAC. Filled out from reference TRBV3 and TRBJ2-7, the complete variable domain reads GPKVLQIPSHQIIDMGQMVTLNCDPVSNHLYFYWYKQILGQQMEFLVNFYNGKVMEKSKLFKDQFSVERPDGSYFTLKIQPTALEDSAVYFCASSPSSYEQYFGPGTRLTVL.

With regard to this clone: Gene names denote mouse genes. The read comes to an end 1 residue before the CDR3 does, leaving the germline J gene to fill in the end. The chain links TRBV3 to TRBJ2-7, with D possibly being TRBD2 (6 bases). The CDR3 is 14 residues long. Germline V gives CDR1 SNHLY, CDR2 FYNGKV (reference sequence). V was pared by 5 bases and J by 0 bases, with 11 bases between. The CDR3: CASSQGLSSYEQYF. The covered CDR3 bases are TGTGCCAGCAGCCAGGGACTTAGCTCCTATGAACAGTAC.

Regarding this clone: Gene names and germline refer to mouse. With the read ending 1 residue before the CDR3 end, the germline J gene is used to fill in that end. This sequence joins TRBV31 and TRBJ2-1; perhaps TRBD1 as D (6 bases). Germline CDR1 reads GKSSPN; CDR2 reads SITVG. The CDR3 has 14 amino acids. V dropped 0 bases and J dropped 6 bases, with 12 bases sitting between them. Partial CDR3 DNA: TGTGCCTGGAGTCTAGGGGGAAGGGGTGCTGAGCAGTTC. Translated, it gives CAWSLGGRGAEQF. The whole CDR3 is CAWSLGGRGAEQFF.

In this sample, this clone is medium-sized (0.01 to 0.1%). Gene and germline names: mouse. The CDR3 end falls 1 residue outside the read, so it is completed with the germline J gene. The chain links TRBV13-3 to TRBJ2-5; D not certain. V lost 4 bases, J lost 6 bases, and 3 bases lay in between. Germline V gene lookup returns CDR1 NNHDY and CDR2 SYVADS. The CDR3 length is 10 residues. The CDR3 region is CASSCDTQYF. Partial CDR3 DNA: TGTGCCAGCAGTTGTGACACCCAGTAC.

About this clone itself: Gene names are the mouse ones. The DNA ends 1 residue before the CDR3 does, and the rest of the CDR3 is filled in from the germline J gene. The chain recombines TRBV26 with TRBJ2-7; a possible D gene is TRBD1 (6 bases). CDR1 is KGHPV, CDR2 FQNQEV, per germline (reference sequence). CDR3 length equals 13 residues. V was clipped by 4 bases and J by 0 bases, with 7 bases between them. The covered CDR3 bases are TGTGCCAGCAGTCGACAGGACTCCTATGAACAGTAC. It specifies CASSRQDSYEQY. The whole CDR3 sequence is CASSRQDSYEQYF.

As regards this clone: Gene names and germline match the mouse. With the read ending 1 residue before the CDR3 end, the germline J gene is used to fill in that end. The rearrangement links TRBV3 to TRBJ2-4, with D perhaps matching TRBD1 (6 bases). V lost 6 bases and J 5 bases, leaving 12 bases between the germline ends. The CDR3 is made up of 13 amino acids. The germline CDR1 and CDR2 sequences are SNHLY and FYNGKV (reference sequence). CDR3 bases read: TGTGCCAGCAGGACACAGGGCCGAAACACCTTGTAC. Translation: CASRTQGRNTLY. The complete CDR3 sequence is CASRTQGRNTLYF.

By sample share, this clone is large. Any gene name here is a mouse gene name. The read ends 1 residue early relative to the CDR3; the germline J gene fills the gap. The chain uses TRBV1 and TRBJ2-7; 8 nucleotides match TRBD1. V lost 4 bases, J lost 2 bases, and 4 bases stayed unmatched. Germline loops: CDR1 NSQYPW, CDR2 LRSPGD (reference sequence). The CDR3 runs to 14 residues. CDR3 DNA (partial): TGCACCTGCAGTGTAGGACAGGGCACCTATGAACAGTAC. It translates to CTCSVGQGTYEQY. The whole CDR3 protein is CTCSVGQGTYEQYF.

This clone ranks as large. Gene labels here are mouse ones. The missing CDR3 end, 1 residue past where the read stops, is filled in from the germline J gene. The chain is built from TRBV13-2 and TRBJ1-5; D uncertain. The V gene's germline CDR1 is NNHNN and CDR2 SYGAGS (reference sequence). V was cut by 0 bases and J by 8 bases, with 3 bases left in between. The CDR3 loop spans 11 amino acids. CDR3 sequence reads: CASGDEEAPLF. CDR3 DNA, as far as it was read: TGTGCCAGCGGTGATGAGGAGGCTCCGCTT.

In this sample, this clone turned up a few times. Mouse gene names and germline throughout. The read finishes 1 residue shy of the CDR3 end, and the germline J gene is used to complete it. This chain joins TRBV5 and TRBJ1-1, with D uncertain. The germline CDR1 and CDR2 sequences are LGHNA and YNLKQL (reference sequence). The CDR3 totals 13 residues. V was trimmed by 0 bases and J by 1 base, leaving 3 bases between them. The sequenced CDR3 bases are TGTGCCAGCAGCCAAGACAGGAACACAGAAGTCTTC. It specifies CASSQDRNTEVF. The full-length CDR3 reads as CASSQDRNTEVFF.

Details on this clone: Genes and germline are mouse. The missing CDR3 end, 1 residue past where the read stops, is filled in from the germline J gene. V usage is TRBV31 and J usage is TRBJ2-7; perhaps D is TRBD1 or TRBD2 (5 bases each). Deletions cut 0 bases from V and 4 bases from J, with 10 bases between. Germline-derived CDR1 and CDR2 are GKSSPN and SITVG. This CDR3 spans 13 amino acids. CDR3 DNA, as far as it was read: TGTGCCTGGAGTCTAGCCGGGGGATATGAACAGTAC. This sequence encodes CAWSLAGGYEQY. The entire CDR3 protein reads CAWSLAGGYEQYF.

A remark on this clone: Gene names and germline match the mouse. The read halts 1 residue ahead of the CDR3 end, with the missing end drawn from the germline J gene. The V call is TRBV23, the J call TRBJ2-3. Looked up from germline, CDR1 is KGHTA and CDR2 is FQNQQP. The CDR3 loop spans 12 amino acids. CDR3 in amino acids: CSSRLGQETLYF. The part of the CDR3 DNA that was read is TGCTCCAGCAGACTGGGACAAGAAACGCTGTAT.

The table lists this clone with a few counts. Mouse gene names and germline throughout. The read falls 1 residue short of the CDR3 end, and the missing part is taken from the germline J gene. V is TRBV24 and J is TRBJ2-7, with 8 nucleotides matching TRBD2. The V gene end was trimmed by 1 base and the J gene end by 7 bases; junction bases not matched to a gene: 6. CDR3 length: 14 amino acids. Germline V CDR1 and CDR2: KGHTA, FRNEEI. CDR3 DNA (partial): TGTGCCAGCAGTCTGTCACGGGGGGGCGTAGAACAGTAC. This codes for CASSLSRGGVEQY. The CDR3 reads in full as CASSLSRGGVEQYF.